These 6 T cell receptor beta chains were sequenced from one sample in a study of neurological immune-mediated disorders. In TCRdb, the 5' RACE reads were re-called with MiXCR into one record per CDR3 protein. The data show some 65,000 distinct CDR3 sequences, 4% to 6% seen once. Sequencing used PBMCs. The origin of the receptors is a woman aged 30 to 39 with multiple sclerosis.

This clonotype was seen many times. The V gene is TRBV5-5, the J gene TRBJ1-5; possible D gene TRBD1, 5 bases. The V gene's germline CDR1 is SGHKS and CDR2 YYEKEE (reference sequence). The CDR3 has 15 residues. V was shortened by 4 bases and J by 6 bases, with 17 bases between the two germline ends. The CDR3 loop is CASSPLEGRGQPQHF. Here the CDR3 DNA reads TGTGCCAGCAGCCCTCTGGAGGGAAGGGGTCAGCCCCAGCATTTT.

At least ten counts were recorded for this clonotype. The genes are TRBV7-2 and TRBJ2-3; TRBD2 matches 11 bases. CDR1 is SGHTA, CDR2 FQGNSA, per germline. The V and J ends lost 2 bases and 4 bases, in that order; junction bases with no gene match: 5. There are 16 residues in the CDR3. Here the CDR3 DNA reads TGTGCCAGCAGCTTACTAGCGGGGGGCGGGGCAGATACGCAGTATTTT. It translates to CASSLLAGGGADTQYF. Filled out from reference TRBV7-2 and TRBJ2-3, the complete variable domain reads GAGVSQSPSNKVTEKGKDVELRCDPISGHTALYWYRQSLGQGLEFLIYFQGNSAPDKSGLPSDRFSAERTGGSVSTLTIQRTQQEDSAVYLCASSLLAGGGADTQYFGPGTRLTVL.

This clonotype showed up many times. J is TRBJ1-4 and V is TRBV28; D is undetermined. The CDR3 runs to 17 residues. Germline lookup yields CDR1 MDHEN and CDR2 SYDVKM. With 3 bases removed from V and 5 bases from J, the gap between germline ends came to 19 bases. The CDR3 DNA is TGTGCCAGCAGTTTTAGTTCGTTGTTGGGAGAGAATGAAAAACTGTTTTTT. It yields the protein CASSFSSLLGENEKLFF.

This clonotype was counted only a few times. DNA for the CDR3: TGTGCCAGCAGCTACTCTCTACTCCAAGAGACCCAGTACTTC. Translated: CASSYSLLQETQYF. The chain recombines TRBV7-9 with TRBJ2-5, with D unclear. The length of the CDR3 is 14 residues. Trimming stripped 4 bases from V and 1 base from J, with 10 bases between. Germline assignment: CDR1 SEHNR and CDR2 FQNEAQ (reference sequence).

This clonotype occurred a few times. The chain links TRBV11-2 to TRBJ2-2; TRBD1 aligns across 8 bases. From germline, CDR1 is SGHAT and CDR2 FQNNGV. The J segment lost 4 bases and the V segment lost 5 bases, leaving 15 bases of the junction unmatched. This CDR3 region has 18 residues. The CDR3 loop reads CASSLRLGTGPLTGELFF. Here the CDR3 DNA reads TGTGCCAGCAGCCTGCGACTCGGGACAGGTCCCCTCACCGGGGAGCTGTTTTTT.

This clonotype has a count of ten or more. This chain joins TRBV20-1 and TRBJ2-5; D is perhaps TRBD1 (7 bases). CDR3 length: 12 residues. Germline assignment: CDR1 DFQATT and CDR2 SNEGSKA (reference sequence). V lost 6 bases, J lost 5 bases, and 13 bases lay in between. The CDR3 loop is CSAKTGRETQYF. The CDR3 DNA follows: TGCAGTGCCAAGACAGGGAGGGAGACCCAGTACTTC.